The present T cell receptor beta chain was sequenced within a study of blood T cell repertoires in COVID-19. Study at large: Sites across the United States, Italy and Spain contributed samples from acute and convalescent COVID-19.

In the authors' methods: It was from reference gene primer amplification that nucleated cell counts were estimated. The assay was immunoSEQ multiplex PCR, and TCRdb's table has in-frame clones only and misses some. V and J calls plus clone size are reproduced from that table; the DNA served to infer D and trimming. This table has roughly 93,000 clones, about 88% appearing once. J lost 1 base, V lost 6 bases, and 6 bases had no gene match. This CDR3 spans 17 amino acids. Germline CDR1 SNHLY, CDR2 FYNNEI. V is TRBV2 and J is TRBJ2-3; 14 nucleotides align to TRBD2. This sequence originates from a man in his fifties or sixties with acute or convalescent COVID-19. The sequencing sample was made of peripheral blood. In DNA form, the CDR3 reads TGTGCCAGCAGACGACTAGCGGGGGGGCCGGGCACAGATACGCAGTATTTT. As protein: CASRRLAGGPGTDTQYF.